The text below deals with one TCR beta chain. The data were obtained in a study of blood T cell repertoires in COVID-19. Study-level information: The United States, Italy and Spain provided the acute and convalescent COVID-19 samples. The cDNA or gDNA used as material had been derived from T cells, B-cell-depleted T cells, or PBMCs.

In the original processing: Estimation of nucleated cell counts was performed using reference gene primer amplification. Clones were read by immunoSEQ multiplex PCR, and TCRdb kept only the in-frame ones, dropping some. V and J calls and clone size are those listed in that table; D and trimming were worked out from the DNA. The repertoire holds about 190,000 clones, with about nine tenths as singletons. After removal of 4 bases from V and 5 bases from J, the junction contained 10 bases not matched to a gene. This CDR3 is built from 15 residues. Germline-derived CDR1 and CDR2 are SGHNT and YYREEE (reference sequence).

The TCR originated in a man aged 18 to 29 with active or convalescent COVID-19. V and J are TRBV5-4 and TRBJ1-2; the match to TRBD1 covers 8 bases. What was sequenced was peripheral blood. The CDR3 region has the DNA TGTGCCAGCAGCACTAGACAGGGGCCCGCGTATGGCTACACCTTC. It codes for CASSTRQGPAYGYTF.